The text below deals with one T cell receptor beta chain. This entry is derived from a study of CD8 T cells in ankylosing spondylitis. Germline V lookup: CDR1 MNHNS, CDR2 SASEGT. J lost 1 base, V lost 6 bases, and 4 bases had no gene match. The CDR3 runs 17 residues. TCRdb re-called the 5' RACE reads through MiXCR, storing one row per CDR3 protein. The sample includes approximately 140,000 distinct CDR3 sequences, around 45% of them seen just once. The sample comprised synovial fluid, either unsorted or a sorted T cell fraction (not recorded which). The chain links TRBV6-1 to TRBJ2-2, with 14 bases lining up with TRBD2. This TCR derives from a male donor with ankylosing spondylitis. The CDR3 nucleotides are TGTGCCAGCAGCAGACTAGCGGGAGGGGGGAACACCGGGGAGCTGTTTTTT. Encoded protein: CASSRLAGGGNTGELFF.